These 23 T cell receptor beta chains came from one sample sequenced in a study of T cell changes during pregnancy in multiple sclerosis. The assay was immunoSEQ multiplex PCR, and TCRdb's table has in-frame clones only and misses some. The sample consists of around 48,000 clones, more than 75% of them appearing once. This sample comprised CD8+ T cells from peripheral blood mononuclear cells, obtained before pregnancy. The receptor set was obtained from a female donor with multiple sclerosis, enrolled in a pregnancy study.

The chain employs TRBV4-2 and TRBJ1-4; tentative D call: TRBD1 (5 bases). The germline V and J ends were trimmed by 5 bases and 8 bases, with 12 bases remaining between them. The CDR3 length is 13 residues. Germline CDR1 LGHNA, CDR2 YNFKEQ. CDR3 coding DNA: TGTGCCAGCAGCGGGGGGGGTCAGGAAAAACTGTTTTTT. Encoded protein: CASSGGGQEKLFF.

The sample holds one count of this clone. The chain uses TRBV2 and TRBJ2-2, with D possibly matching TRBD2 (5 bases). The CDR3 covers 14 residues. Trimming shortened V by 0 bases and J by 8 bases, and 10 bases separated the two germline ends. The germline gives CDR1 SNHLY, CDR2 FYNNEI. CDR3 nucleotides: TGTGCCAGCAGTGAAGCGCAACTAGGTGGGGAGCTGTTTTTT. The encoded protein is CASSEAQLGGELFF.

The CDR3 DNA follows: TGCGCCAGCAGCCAAGATTCGGGGGGCCTCTCCTACAATGAGCAGTTCTTC. This sequence encodes CASSQDSGGLSYNEQFF. The rearrangement joins TRBV4-3 to TRBJ2-1, with D maybe TRBD2 (7 bases). Germline lookup yields CDR1 LGHNA and CDR2 YSLEER. V lost 0 bases and J 0 bases, leaving 12 bases between the germline ends. The CDR3 extends over 17 amino acids.

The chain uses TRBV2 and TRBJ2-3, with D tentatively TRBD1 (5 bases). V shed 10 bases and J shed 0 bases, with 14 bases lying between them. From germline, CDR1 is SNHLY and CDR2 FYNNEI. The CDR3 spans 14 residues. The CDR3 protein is CATRQNPSTDTQYF. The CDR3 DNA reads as TGTGCCACCAGACAGAACCCTAGCACAGATACGCAGTATTTT.

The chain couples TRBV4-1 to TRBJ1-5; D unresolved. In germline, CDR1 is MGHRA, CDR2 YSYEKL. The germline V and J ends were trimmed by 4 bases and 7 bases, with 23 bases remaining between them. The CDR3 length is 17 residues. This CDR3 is CASSPEGSRGIWQPQHF. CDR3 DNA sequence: TGCGCCAGCAGCCCAGAAGGATCGAGAGGAATATGGCAGCCCCAGCATTTT.

The CDR3 is CASSISGYEQYF. The CDR3 nucleotides are TGTGCCAGTAGTATTAGCGGCTACGAGCAGTACTTC. The gene calls are TRBV19 and TRBJ2-7, with D perhaps TRBD2 (6 bases). This CDR3 comprises 12 residues. Germline lookup yields CDR1 LNHDA and CDR2 SQIVND (reference sequence). V was pared by 3 bases and J by 3 bases, with 6 bases between.

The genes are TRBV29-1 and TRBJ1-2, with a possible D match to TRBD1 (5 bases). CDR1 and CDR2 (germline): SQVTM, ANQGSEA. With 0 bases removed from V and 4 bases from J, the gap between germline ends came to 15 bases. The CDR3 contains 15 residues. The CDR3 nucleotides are TGCAGCGTTGAAGATCGGGGGAGAGGGTCCTATGGCTACACCTTC. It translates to CSVEDRGRGSYGYTF.

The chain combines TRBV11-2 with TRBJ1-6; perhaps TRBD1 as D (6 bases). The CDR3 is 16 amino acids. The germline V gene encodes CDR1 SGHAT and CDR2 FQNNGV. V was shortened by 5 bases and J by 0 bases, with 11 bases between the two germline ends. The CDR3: CASSKPDSSYNSPLHF. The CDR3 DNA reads TGTGCCAGCAGCAAACCGGACAGCTCCTATAATTCACCCCTCCACTTT.

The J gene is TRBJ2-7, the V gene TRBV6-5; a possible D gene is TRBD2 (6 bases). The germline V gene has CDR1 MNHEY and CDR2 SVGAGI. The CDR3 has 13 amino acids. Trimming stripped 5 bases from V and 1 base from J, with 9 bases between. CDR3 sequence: CASSVAGSYEQYF. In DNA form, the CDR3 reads TGTGCCAGCAGTGTGGCGGGATCCTACGAGCAGTACTTC.

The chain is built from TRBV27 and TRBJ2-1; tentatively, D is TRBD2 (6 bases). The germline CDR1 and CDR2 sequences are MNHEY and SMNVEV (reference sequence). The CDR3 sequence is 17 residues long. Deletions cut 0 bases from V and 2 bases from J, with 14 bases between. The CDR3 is CASSLSNQRAPYNEQFF. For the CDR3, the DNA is TGTGCCAGCAGTTTATCGAACCAGCGGGCACCCTACAATGAGCAGTTCTTC.

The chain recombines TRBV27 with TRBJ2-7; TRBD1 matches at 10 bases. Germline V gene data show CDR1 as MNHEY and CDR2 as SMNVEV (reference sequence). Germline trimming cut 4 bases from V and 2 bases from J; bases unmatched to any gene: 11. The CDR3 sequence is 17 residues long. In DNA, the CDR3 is TGTGCCAGCAGTTCCCCTCGAGGGACAGGGGACACCTACGAGCAGTACTTC. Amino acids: CASSSPRGTGDTYEQYF.

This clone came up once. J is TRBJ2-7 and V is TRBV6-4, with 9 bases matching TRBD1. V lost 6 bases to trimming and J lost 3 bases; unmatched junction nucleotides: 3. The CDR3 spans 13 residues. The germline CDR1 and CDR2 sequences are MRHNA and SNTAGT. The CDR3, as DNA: TGTGCCAGCAGCCCGACAGGGGGCTACGAGCAGTACTTC. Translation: CASSPTGGYEQYF.

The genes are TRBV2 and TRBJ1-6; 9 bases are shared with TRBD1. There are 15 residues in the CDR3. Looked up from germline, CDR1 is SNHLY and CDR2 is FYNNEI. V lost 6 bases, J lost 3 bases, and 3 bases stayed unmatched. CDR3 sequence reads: CASRGGQGYNSPLHF. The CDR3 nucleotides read TGTGCCAGCAGGGGGGGACAGGGCTATAATTCACCCCTCCACTTT.

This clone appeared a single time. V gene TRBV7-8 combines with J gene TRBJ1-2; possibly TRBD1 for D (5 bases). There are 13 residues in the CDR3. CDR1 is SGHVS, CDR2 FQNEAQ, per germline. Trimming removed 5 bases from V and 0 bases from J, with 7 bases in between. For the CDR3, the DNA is TGTGCCAGCAGCCCGACAGCTAACTATGGCTACACCTTC. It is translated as CASSPTANYGYTF.

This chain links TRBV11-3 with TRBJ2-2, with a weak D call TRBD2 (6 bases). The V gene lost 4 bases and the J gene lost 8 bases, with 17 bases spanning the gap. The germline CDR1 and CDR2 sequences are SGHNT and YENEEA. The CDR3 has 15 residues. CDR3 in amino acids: CASSSRDSREGELFF. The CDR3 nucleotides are TGTGCCAGCAGCTCTAGGGACTCGCGGGAAGGGGAGCTGTTTTTT.

CDR3 coding DNA: TGTGCCAGCAGCCCCGGGGGGTTTACCGAAGCTTTCTTT. Protein: CASSPGGFTEAFF. The chain links TRBV7-3 to TRBJ1-1, with a tentative D call TRBD1 (5 bases). V gave up 5 bases and J gave up 8 bases, with 15 bases separating them. This CDR3 contains 13 residues. Germline V gene sequence: CDR1 SGHTA, CDR2 FQGTGA. The full variable domain, with the rest looked up from reference TRBV7-3 and TRBJ1-1, is GAGVSQTPSNKVTEKGKYVELRCDPISGHTALYWYRQSLGQGPEFLIYFQGTGAADDSGLPNDRFFAVRPEGSVSTLKIQRTERGDSAVYLCASSPGGFTEAFFGQGTRLTVV.

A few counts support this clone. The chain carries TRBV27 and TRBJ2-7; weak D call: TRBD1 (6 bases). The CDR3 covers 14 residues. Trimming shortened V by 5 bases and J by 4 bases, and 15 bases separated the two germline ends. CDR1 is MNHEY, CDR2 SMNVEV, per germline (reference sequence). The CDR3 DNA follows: TGTGCCAGCAGTCCTGCAGGGGATTCGTACGAGCAGTACTTC. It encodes CASSPAGDSYEQYF.

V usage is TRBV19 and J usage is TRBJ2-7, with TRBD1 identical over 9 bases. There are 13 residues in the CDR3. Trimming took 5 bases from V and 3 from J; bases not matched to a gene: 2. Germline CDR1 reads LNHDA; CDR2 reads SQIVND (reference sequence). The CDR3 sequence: CASSGGQGYEQYF. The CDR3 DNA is TGTGCCAGTAGTGGGGGACAGGGCTACGAGCAGTACTTC.

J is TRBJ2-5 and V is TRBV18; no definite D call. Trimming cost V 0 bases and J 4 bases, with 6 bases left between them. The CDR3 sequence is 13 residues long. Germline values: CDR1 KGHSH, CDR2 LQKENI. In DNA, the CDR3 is TGTGCCAGCTCACCACCCGGAGTAGAGACCCAGTACTTC. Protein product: CASSPPGVETQYF.

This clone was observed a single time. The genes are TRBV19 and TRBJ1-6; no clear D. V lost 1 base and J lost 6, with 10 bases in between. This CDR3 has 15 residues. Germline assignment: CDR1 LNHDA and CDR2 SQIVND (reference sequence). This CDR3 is CASSIVWETNSPLHF. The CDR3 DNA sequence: TGTGCCAGTAGTATAGTTTGGGAGACTAATTCACCCCTCCACTTT.

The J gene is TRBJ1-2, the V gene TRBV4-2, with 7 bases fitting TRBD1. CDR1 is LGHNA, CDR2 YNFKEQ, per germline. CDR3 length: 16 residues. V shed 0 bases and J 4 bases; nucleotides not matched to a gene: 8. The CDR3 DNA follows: TGTGCCAGCAGCCAAGATCCTCAGACAGGGACCTATGGCTACACCTTC. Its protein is CASSQDPQTGTYGYTF.

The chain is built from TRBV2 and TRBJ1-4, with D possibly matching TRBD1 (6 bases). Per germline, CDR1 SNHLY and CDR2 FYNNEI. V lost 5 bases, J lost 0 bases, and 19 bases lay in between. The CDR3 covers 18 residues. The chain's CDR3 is CASSNEYRVLSTNEKLFF. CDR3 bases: TGTGCCAGCAGTAATGAATACAGGGTCCTTTCAACTAATGAAAAACTGTTTTTT.

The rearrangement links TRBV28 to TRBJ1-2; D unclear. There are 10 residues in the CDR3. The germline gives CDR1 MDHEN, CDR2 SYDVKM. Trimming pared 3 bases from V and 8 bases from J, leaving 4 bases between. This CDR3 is CASSFGGYTF. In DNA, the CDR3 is TGTGCCAGCAGTTTTGGCGGCTACACCTTC.